This T cell receptor (beta chain) derives from a study of shared clonotypes between healthy human individuals. Study-wide results and caveats: Represented diversity, genetic and exposure-history alike, was limited by few donors. Across a few donors, naive CD4 shared roughly 5%, naive CD8 approximately 3.5%, memory CD4 2.3%, memory CD8 more than 0.35%.

About this clone itself: What it binds is not known. This CDR3 is also generated by other DNA sequences in the sample.

Deep was the level at which the assay was run. Generated by immunoSEQ multiplex PCR, the TCRdb table keeps only in-frame clones and is missing some. The data show 2 million or so clones, 85% to 95% seen once. The CDR3 loop spans 15 amino acids. V lost 0 bases and J lost 0, with 9 bases in between. Looked up from germline, CDR1 is SGHRS and CDR2 is YFSETQ. This clonotype originated in a man between 18 and 29 years old in good health. The material sequenced was naive CD4+ T cells sorted from blood. The subset was: CD45RA+ positively selected. V usage is TRBV5-1 and J usage is TRBJ1-1; D not resolved. The CDR3 is CASSLGQTLNTEAFF. DNA for the CDR3: TGCGCCAGCAGCTTGGGCCAGACATTGAACACTGAAGCTTTCTTT.